The clone carrying this T cell receptor (beta chain) has a handful of counts. This record comes from a study of blood T cell repertoires in COVID-19. TCRdb keeps only in-frame clones here, not all; method: immunoSEQ multiplex PCR. The data show about 160,000 clones, about four fifths seen once. The CDR3 contains 10 residues. Germline loops: CDR1 DFQATT, CDR2 SNEGSKA (reference sequence). The chain employs TRBV20-1 and TRBJ1-2; no clear D gene. This receptor was taken from an older woman who had recovered from COVID-19. The sequenced sample was PBMCs or T cells enriched from blood (not recorded which). CDR3 sequence (DNA): TGCTCCCCTATGGTCTATGGCTACACCTTC. Amino acid sequence: CSPMVYGYTF.